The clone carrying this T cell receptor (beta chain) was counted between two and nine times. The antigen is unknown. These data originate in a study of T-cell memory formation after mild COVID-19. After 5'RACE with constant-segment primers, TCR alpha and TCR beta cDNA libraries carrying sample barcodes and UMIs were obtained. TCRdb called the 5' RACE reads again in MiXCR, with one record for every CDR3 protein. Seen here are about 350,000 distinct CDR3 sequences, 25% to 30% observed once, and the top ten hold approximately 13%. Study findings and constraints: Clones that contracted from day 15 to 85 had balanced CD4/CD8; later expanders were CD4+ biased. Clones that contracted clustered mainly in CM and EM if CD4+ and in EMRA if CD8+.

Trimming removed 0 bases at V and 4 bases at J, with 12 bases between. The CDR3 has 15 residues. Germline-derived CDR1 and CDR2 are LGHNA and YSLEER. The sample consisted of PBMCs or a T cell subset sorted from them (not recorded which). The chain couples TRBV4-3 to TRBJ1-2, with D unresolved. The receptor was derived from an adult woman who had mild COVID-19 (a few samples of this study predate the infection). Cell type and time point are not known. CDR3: CASSQEPGSTYGYTF. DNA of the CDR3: TGCGCCAGCAGCCAAGAACCGGGCTCAACCTATGGCTACACCTTC.